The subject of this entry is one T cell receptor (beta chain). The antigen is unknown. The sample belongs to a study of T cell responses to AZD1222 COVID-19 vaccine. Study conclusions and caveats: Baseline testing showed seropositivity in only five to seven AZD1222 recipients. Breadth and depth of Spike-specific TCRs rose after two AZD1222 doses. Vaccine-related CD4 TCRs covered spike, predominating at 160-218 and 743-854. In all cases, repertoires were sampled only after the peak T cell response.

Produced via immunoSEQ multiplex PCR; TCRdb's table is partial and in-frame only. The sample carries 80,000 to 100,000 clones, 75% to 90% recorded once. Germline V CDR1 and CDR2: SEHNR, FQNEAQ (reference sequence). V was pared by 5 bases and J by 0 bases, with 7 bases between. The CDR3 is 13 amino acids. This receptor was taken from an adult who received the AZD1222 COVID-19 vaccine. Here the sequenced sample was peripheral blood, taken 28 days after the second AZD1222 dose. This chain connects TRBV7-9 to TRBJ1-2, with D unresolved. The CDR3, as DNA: TGTGCCAGCAGCGGCCCTACTAACTATGGCTACACCTTC. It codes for CASSGPTNYGYTF.